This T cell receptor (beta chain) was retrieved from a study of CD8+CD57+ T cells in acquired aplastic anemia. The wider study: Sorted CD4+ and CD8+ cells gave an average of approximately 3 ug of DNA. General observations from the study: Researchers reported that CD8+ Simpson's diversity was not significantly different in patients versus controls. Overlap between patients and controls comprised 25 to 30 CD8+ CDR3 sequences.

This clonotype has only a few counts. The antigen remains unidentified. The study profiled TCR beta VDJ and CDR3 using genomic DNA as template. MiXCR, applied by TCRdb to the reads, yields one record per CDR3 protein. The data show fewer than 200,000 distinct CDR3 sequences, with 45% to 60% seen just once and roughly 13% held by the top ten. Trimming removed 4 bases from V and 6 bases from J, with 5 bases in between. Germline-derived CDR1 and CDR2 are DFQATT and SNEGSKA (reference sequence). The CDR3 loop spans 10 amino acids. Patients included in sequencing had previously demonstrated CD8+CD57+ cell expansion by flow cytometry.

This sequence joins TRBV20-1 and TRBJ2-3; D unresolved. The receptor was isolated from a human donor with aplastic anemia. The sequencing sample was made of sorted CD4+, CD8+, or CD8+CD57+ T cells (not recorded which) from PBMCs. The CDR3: CSAKTDTQYF. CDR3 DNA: TGCAGTGCTAAGACGGATACGCAGTATTTT.